This TCR beta chain came from a study of cytomegalovirus exposure and HLA in healthy donors. Trimming took off 3 bases at V and 5 bases at J, with 16 bases between the two ends. Germline values: CDR1 SGHDN, CDR2 FVKESK. This CDR3 is 15 amino acids long. A multiplex PCR was run with 60 Vbeta primers and 13 Jbeta primers. Sequenced by immunoSEQ multiplex PCR; TCRdb stores in-frame clones only, minus some. The table shows under 150,000 clones, with 70% to 75% occurring only once. Study-wide findings and caveats: Reportedly, diagnosis of cytomegalovirus status by the classifier showed high specificity and sensitivity. Trimming of TCR beta V- and J-genes showed a link, identified in a later analysis, to a missense DCLRE1C variant.

Note on this clone: Its antigen is unidentified.

The sample comprised PBMCs. The receptor's source is a man younger than 40 in good health and CMV-seronegative. The chain is built from TRBV14 and TRBJ2-5, with D possibly TRBD2 on 5 matching bases. The CDR3: CASSQYTGRSETQYF. CDR3 sequence (DNA): TGTGCCAGCAGCCAGTACACTGGGAGATCGGAGACCCAGTACTTC.